This T cell receptor beta chain originates from a study of T cell responses to AZD1222 COVID-19 vaccine. Assay: immunoSEQ multiplex PCR; the TCRdb copy retains only in-frame clones and omits some. Of around 44,000 clones in the sample, approximately 86% were seen once. This CDR3 has 12 amino acids. V was trimmed by 8 bases and J by 5 bases, leaving 11 bases between them. Germline V gene sequence: CDR1 SGHNT, CDR2 YENEEA. Sample: peripheral blood, taken 28 days after the second AZD1222 dose. This TCR derives from an adult who received the AZD1222 COVID-19 vaccine. The chain employs TRBV11-3 and TRBJ2-3; no clear D. CDR3 region: CASSLRLDTQYF. DNA of the CDR3: TGTGCCAGCTCTCTCCGATTAGATACGCAGTATTTT.